Listed below are T cell receptor beta chains from one sample, sequenced in a study of cytomegalovirus exposure and HLA in healthy donors. Clones were sequenced by immunoSEQ multiplex PCR, and TCRdb holds only the in-frame ones, with some missing. Of about 130,000 clones listed, approximately 63% are singletons. Material: PBMCs. These receptors came from a woman between 55 and 75 years old in good health and CMV-seropositive. Each CDR3 is given with its conserved first and last residue. D genes are given only for firm matches. Clone size is given for some rows only: seen once, a few or many times, or a class if the clone is expanded.

TRBV18	NA	TRBJ2-7	NA	CASSPPGGYEQYF	TGTGCCAGCTCACCTCCCGGAGGCTACGAGCAGTACTTC
TRBV7-7	few	TRBJ2-5	TRBD1	CASGPDRKETQYF	TGTGCCAGCGGGCCGGACAGGAAAGAGACCCAGTACTTC
TRBV4-1	NA	TRBJ2-1	TRBD2	CASSQGKSGGYNEQFF	TGCGCCAGCAGCCAAGGCAAGAGCGGGGGCTACAATGAGCAGTTCTTC
TRBV6-6	NA	TRBJ2-1	NA	CASSYTHGGNEQFF	TGTGCCAGCAGTTATACGCATGGAGGGAATGAGCAGTTCTTC
TRBV27	once	TRBJ2-2	TRBD1	CASRQGAGTGELFF	TGTGCCAGCAGGCAGGGGGCAGGAACCGGGGAGCTGTTTTTT
TRBV5-1	NA	TRBJ2-1	NA	CASSLVPGNEQFF	TGCGCCAGCAGCTTGGTTCCAGGGAATGAGCAGTTCTTC
TRBV28	NA	TRBJ2-1	NA	CASRSFNEQFF	TGTGCCAGCAGGTCCTTCAATGAGCAGTTCTTC
TRBV7-3	NA	TRBJ2-2	NA	CASSLRETGELFF	TGTGCCAGCAGCTTGAGGGAAACCGGGGAGCTGTTTTTT
TRBV2	NA	TRBJ1-1	NA	CASSRDTEAFF	TGTGCCAGCAGCAGGGACACTGAAGCTTTCTTT
TRBV4-2	NA	TRBJ1-2	NA	CASSQDGTDRGYTF	TGTGCCAGCAGCCAAGACGGGACCGACAGGGGCTACACCTTC
TRBV5-4	NA	TRBJ1-2	TRBD1	CASSQKTGVGYTF	TGTGCCAGCAGCCAAAAAACAGGGGTCGGCTACACCTTC
TRBV15	NA	TRBJ1-4	TRBD1	CATSRRTGGHEKLFF	TGTGCCACCAGCAGAAGGACAGGGGGACATGAAAAACTGTTTTTT
TRBV19	NA	TRBJ1-3	NA	CASSTGSNTIYF	TGTGCCAGTAGTACGGGGAGTAACACCATATATTTT
TRBV14	few	TRBJ2-5	NA	CASSPRGRPSETQYF	TGTGCCAGCAGCCCCCGGGGGAGGCCCTCCGAGACCCAGTACTTC
TRBV9	NA	TRBJ1-4	NA	CASSRGKDGGAEKLFF	TGTGCCAGCAGCCGCGGAAAGGACGGGGGGGCTGAAAAACTGTTTTTT
TRBV6-1	NA	TRBJ1-2	NA	CASSHRDYFDYGYTF	TGTGCCAGCAGTCACCGGGACTACTTTGATTATGGCTACACCTTC
TRBV5-1	NA	TRBJ2-5	TRBD2	CASSFFSGRETQYF	TGCGCCAGCAGTTTCTTCTCCGGGAGGGAGACCCAGTACTTC
TRBV9	NA	TRBJ1-4	NA	CASSVRGRESEKLFF	TGTGCCAGCAGCGTACGGGGGAGGGAATCGGAAAAACTGTTTTTT
TRBV2	NA	TRBJ1-2	NA	CASTRAGYGYTF	TGTGCCAGCACTAGGGCGGGATATGGCTACACCTTC
TRBV28	NA	TRBJ1-4	NA	CASSSNEKLFF	TGTGCCAGCAGCTCGAATGAAAAACTGTTTTTT
TRBV5-4	NA	TRBJ2-7	TRBD2	CASSEGLAASYEQYF	TGTGCCAGCAGCGAGGGACTAGCGGCTTCCTACGAGCAGTACTTC
TRBV10-3	NA	TRBJ2-1	NA	CAISESVGILSWEQFF	TGTGCCATCAGTGAGTCAGTGGGCATTCTCTCGTGGGAGCAGTTCTTC
TRBV4-1	once	TRBJ2-1	TRBD2	CASSQEMRLAGGEQFF	TGCGCCAGCAGCCAAGAAATGCGACTAGCGGGAGGGGAGCAGTTCTTC
TRBV5-8	NA	TRBJ2-7	NA	CASSPWTVSYEQYF	TGTGCCAGCAGCCCCTGGACTGTCTCCTACGAGCAGTACTTC
TRBV7-9	NA	TRBJ2-1	NA	CASSFDNEQFF	TGTGCCAGCAGCTTCGACAATGAGCAGTTCTTC
TRBV15	NA	TRBJ1-2	TRBD1	CATSRANRGYTF	TGTGCCACCAGCAGAGCGAACAGGGGTTACACCTTC
TRBV13	NA	TRBJ2-1	TRBD2	CASSFSGRANNEQFF	TGTGCCAGCAGCTTTAGCGGGAGGGCCAACAATGAGCAGTTCTTC
TRBV27	NA	TRBJ2-6	NA	CASSSDSSGANVLTF	TGTGCCAGCAGTTCCGACAGCTCTGGGGCCAACGTCCTGACTTTC
TRBV10-2	NA	TRBJ1-5	NA	CASWDSEPQHF	TGCGCCAGCTGGGACTCCGAGCCCCAGCATTTT
TRBV10-3	NA	TRBJ2-2	TRBD1	CAIRGTGGTGELFF	TGTGCCATCAGGGGGACAGGGGGAACCGGGGAGCTGTTTTTT
TRBV7-9	few	TRBJ1-2	TRBD1	CASSLSGQGNGYTF	TGTGCCAGCAGCTTATCGGGACAGGGCAATGGCTACACCTTC